The subject of this entry is one T cell receptor beta chain. No clone much larger than this one lies a single base away; base qualities are absent. Reading the label with the study, this specimen's time point is: cells obtained before transplantation from donor or recipient. Mixed lymphocyte reactions plated about 200,000 CFSE-labeled pre-transplant responders with about 200,000 irradiated violet-dye-labeled stimulators and were cultured for 6 days. Proliferating CD3+CD4+CFSE-low and CD3+CD8+CFSE-low responder cells were FACS-sorted on a BD Influx sorter after the mixed lymphocyte reaction. This sample was included in a study of graft-versus-host responses after intestinal transplantation (dated by TCRdb to about 2021). The study in broad terms: Recipients received multivisceral, liver-intestinal, or isolated intestinal transplants. To identify alloreactive clones, pre-transplant mixed lymphocyte reaction products were sequenced and then compared with unstimulated pre-transplant donor and recipient T cells. After intestinal transplantation, graft-versus-host and host-versus-graft alloreactive T cell clones were followed in the graft, circulation and bone marrow using bulk TCR-beta CDR3 sequencing. Donor T cell macrochimerism was defined as a peak of at least 4% donor T cells among recipient peripheral blood mononuclear cells. The cohort enrolled some 24 intestinal transplant recipients, one of whom was a retransplant, and 3 patients without pretransplant specimens were excluded. Every recipient was given anti-thymocyte globulin induction, followed by 2 to 4 years of maintenance tacrolimus and steroids. Samples from three later patients were sequenced in-house on an Illumina MiSeq with MiXCR processing rather than by the commercial service.

Library creation used the immunoSEQ multiplex PCR assay. For most patients, genomic DNA was isolated with the Qiagen DNeasy Blood and Tissue Kit and sent frozen to Adaptive Biotechnologies for TCR sequencing. For most patients, genomic DNA was subjected to high-throughput TCR-beta CDR3 sequencing by Adaptive Biotechnologies. Per the authors' processing: Adaptive's ImmunoSEQ software supplied the TCR sequencing data for 15 to 20 patients, while MiXCR and VDJtools were used to process a few other patients. To correct CD4 versus CD8 sorting errors, sequences present in both subsets at a frequency ratio below 5:1 were removed. Because the origin of CDR3 nucleotide sequences shared between donor and recipient could not be assigned, those sequences were removed. At least 2-fold expansion over unstimulated cells and a minimum CFSE-low frequency of 0.002% (template counts) or 0.001% (read counts) were required for clones to be classified as alloreactive. Clones detected in sequenced pre-transplant spleen, lymph node, or MLR CFSE-low populations of the donor or recipient were defined as mappable. The cumulative frequency of alloreactive clones was calculated as a percentage of all sequences, weighted by copy number. The clones in this table, taken by TCRdb from immuneACCESS, are in-frame only. Not every clone is retained; where verified, under half of the shortfall comes from an unresolved V gene, and the cause of the rest is unknown. V, J and clone size are taken as reported in that table, and D and trimming were inferred from the DNA itself. The sample table contains over 8,500 clones; only one count was recorded for 29% of them. Together, the top ten hold 6.2% of the sample.

Overall study outcomes, separate from this receptor: The conclusions were limited by the relatively low number and heterogeneity of the intestinal transplant patients. Early after transplant, peak levels of circulating GvH clones were associated with declines in HvG clones. GvH clones turned up in recipient bone marrow, with some appearing earlier in ileal mucosa or blood, a pattern consistent with an intestinal mucosal origin. High GvH to HvG T cell clonal ratios were observed in the allografts of patients with donor T cell macrochimerism.

Its CDR3 holds 14 amino acids, cysteine through phenylalanine. Of all the DNA, just the CDR3 is kept, 42 bases in frame from base 1. Reading the germline V gene (reference sequence) gives CDR1 MNHEY and CDR2 SMNVEV. Cut back by 3 bases and 3 bases, the V and J ends lie 12 bases apart. The sequence derives from a human patient who received an intestinal transplant. The rearranged chain carries TRBV27 and TRBJ2-7; a weak D assignment points to TRBD1 (5 bases agree). The sample here was alloreactive CD8+ T cells from a mixed lymphocyte reaction culture, taken before intestinal transplant. According to the study, the label for this sample's cell subset or site signals: CFSE-low proliferating T cells sorted from roughly 6-day pre-transplant mixed lymphocyte reaction (GvH or HvG direction). DNA sequence: TGTGCCAGCAGTTTTGCAGGGTCGGGCTACGAGCAGTACTTC. Its protein is CASSFAGSGYEQYF.